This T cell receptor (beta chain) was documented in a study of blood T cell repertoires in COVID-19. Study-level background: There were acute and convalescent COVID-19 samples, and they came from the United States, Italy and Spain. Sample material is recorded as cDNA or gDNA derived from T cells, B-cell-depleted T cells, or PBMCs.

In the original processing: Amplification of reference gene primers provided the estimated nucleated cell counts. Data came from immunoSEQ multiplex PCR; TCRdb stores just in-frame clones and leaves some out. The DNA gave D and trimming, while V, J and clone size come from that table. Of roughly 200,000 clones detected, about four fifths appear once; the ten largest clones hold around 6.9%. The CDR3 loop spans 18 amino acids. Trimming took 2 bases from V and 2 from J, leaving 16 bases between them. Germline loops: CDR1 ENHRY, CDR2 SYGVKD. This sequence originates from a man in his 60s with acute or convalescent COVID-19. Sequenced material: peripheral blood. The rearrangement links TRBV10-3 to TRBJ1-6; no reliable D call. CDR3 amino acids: CAISESPNSDPYNSPLHF. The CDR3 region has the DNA TGTGCCATCAGTGAGAGTCCGAATAGTGATCCCTATAATTCACCCCTCCACTTT.